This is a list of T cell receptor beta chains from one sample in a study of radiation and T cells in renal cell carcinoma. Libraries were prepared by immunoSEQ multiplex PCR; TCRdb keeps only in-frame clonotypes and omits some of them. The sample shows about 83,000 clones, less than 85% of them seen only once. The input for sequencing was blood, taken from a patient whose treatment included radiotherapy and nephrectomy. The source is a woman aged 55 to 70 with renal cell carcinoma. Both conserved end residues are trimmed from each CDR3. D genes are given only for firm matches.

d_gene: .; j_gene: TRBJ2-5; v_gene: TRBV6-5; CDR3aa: ASSYAKNLGGETQY
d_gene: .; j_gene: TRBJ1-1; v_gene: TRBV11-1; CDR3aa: ASSLATDPMNTEAF
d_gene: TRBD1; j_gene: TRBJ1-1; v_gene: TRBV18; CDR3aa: AGKGQGQTEAF
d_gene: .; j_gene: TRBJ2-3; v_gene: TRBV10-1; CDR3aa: ASSVGTPVDTQY
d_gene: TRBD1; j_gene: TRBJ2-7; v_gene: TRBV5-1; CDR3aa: ASRAGTGGTYEQY
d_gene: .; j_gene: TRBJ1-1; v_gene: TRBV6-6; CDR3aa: ASGRMNTEAF
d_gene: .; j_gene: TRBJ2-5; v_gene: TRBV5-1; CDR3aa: ASTSSRETQY
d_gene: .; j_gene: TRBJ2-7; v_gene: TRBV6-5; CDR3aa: ASSPDNYEQY
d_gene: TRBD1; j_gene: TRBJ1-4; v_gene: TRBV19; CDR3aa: ASAGTAVEKLF
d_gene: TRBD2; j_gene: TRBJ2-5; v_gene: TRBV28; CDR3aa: ASTKAGGPETQY
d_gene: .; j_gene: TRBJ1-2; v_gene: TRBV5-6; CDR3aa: ASSLDGVGYT
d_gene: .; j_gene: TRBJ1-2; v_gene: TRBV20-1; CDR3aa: SARGAPGYT
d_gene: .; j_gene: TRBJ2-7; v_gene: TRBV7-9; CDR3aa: ASSSKEYRAEY
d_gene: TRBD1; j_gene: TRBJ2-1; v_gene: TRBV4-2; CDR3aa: ASSQDITGTGGSYNEQF
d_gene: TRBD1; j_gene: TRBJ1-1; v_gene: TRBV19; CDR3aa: ASSSVGTGGRRTEAF
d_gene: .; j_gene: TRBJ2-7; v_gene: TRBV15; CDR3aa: ATSRDRGSSSSYEQY
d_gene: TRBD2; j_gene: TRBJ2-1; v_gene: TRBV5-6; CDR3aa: ASSPGLAGDEQF